A single sample gave rise to the 14 T cell receptor beta chains below, sequenced in a study of long-term antiretroviral therapy in people with HIV. The immunoSEQ assay was v3.0, run at survey level. Sequencing used immunoSEQ multiplex PCR; TCRdb keeps in-frame clones, though not all of them. The table has 30,000 to 50,000 clones, 75% to 90% seen once. The input for sequencing was unsorted PBMCs, taken just before starting antiretroviral therapy. These receptor sequences come from a woman aged 18-29 years with HIV.

The genes are TRBV7-9 and TRBJ2-7; no definite D call. This CDR3 region has 15 residues. Between the trimmed V and J ends, which lost 3 bases and 0 bases, there was a span of 12 bases. Germline CDR1 and CDR2: SEHNR and FQNEAQ (reference sequence). As DNA, the CDR3 is TGTGCCAGCAGCTTCGGCGGAATTAGCTCCTACGAGCAGTACTTC. It translates to CASSFGGISSYEQYF.

The chain joins TRBV29-1 to TRBJ2-1, with 9 bases matching TRBD1. Germline V gene lookup returns CDR1 SQVTM and CDR2 ANQGSEA. CDR3 length: 14 amino acids. V lost 7 bases and J lost 8; bases outside the gene matches: 12. The CDR3 DNA is TGCAGCGCTGCCACGACAGGGGGTGTCTATGAGCAGTTCTTC. This encodes CSAATTGGVYEQFF.

The chain has TRBV6-1 and TRBJ2-3, with a weak D call TRBD2 (6 bases). The CDR3 covers 12 residues. In germline, CDR1 is MNHNS, CDR2 SASEGT. The V end was cut by 8 bases, the J end by 4 bases, with 10 bases between. CDR3 DNA: TGTGCCAGCGGCGGGGCGGCAGATACGCAGTATTTT. Its protein is CASGGAADTQYF.

CDR3 sequence (DNA): TGTGCCAGCAGCCGCTTAGACTACGGACAGGAAAACTATGGCTACACCTTC. Translated, it gives CASSRLDYGQENYGYTF. The chain combines TRBV4-2 with TRBJ1-2, with 7 bases that match TRBD1. The CDR3 length is 17 residues. Trimming cost V 4 bases and J 2 bases; bases outside gene matches: 13. Germline CDR1 LGHNA, CDR2 YNFKEQ.

The chain couples TRBV4-1 to TRBJ2-5; the match to TRBD2 covers 9 bases. Germline CDR1 is MGHRA and CDR2 is YSYEKL. With 0 bases clipped from V and 0 bases from J, the junction kept 2 bases outside the gene matches. This CDR3 contains 16 residues. The CDR3 coding sequence is TGCGCCAGCAGCCAAGAGACTAGCGGCTACCAAGAGACCCAGTACTTC. Amino acids: CASSQETSGYQETQYF.

The chain combines TRBV4-1 with TRBJ2-7, with 11 bases aligning to TRBD2. The CDR3 loop spans 16 amino acids. CDR1 and CDR2 from the germline V gene are MGHRA and YSYEKL. Trimming took 3 bases from V and 0 from J; bases not matched to a gene: 4. This CDR3 is CASSQAGTSGSYEQYF. DNA for the CDR3: TGCGCCAGCAGCCAGGCCGGGACTAGCGGCTCCTACGAGCAGTACTTC.

The chain combines TRBV18 with TRBJ2-1; D remains ambiguous. This CDR3 has 15 amino acids. In germline, CDR1 is KGHSH, CDR2 LQKENI. The germline V and J ends were trimmed by 4 bases and 5 bases, with 15 bases remaining between them. CDR3 residues: CASSLKPGSDNEQFF. The CDR3 DNA reads as TGTGCCAGCTCACTGAAGCCCGGGTCAGACAATGAGCAGTTCTTC.

V is TRBV4-2 and J is TRBJ2-5, with TRBD1 as a possible D gene (5 bases). Per germline, CDR1 LGHNA and CDR2 YNFKEQ. V lost 0 bases and J 5 bases, leaving 13 bases between the germline ends. CDR3 size: 15 residues. The CDR3 coding sequence is TGTGCCAGCAGCCAAGACGGGCCAGGGCTGGAGACCCAGTACTTC. Translated: CASSQDGPGLETQYF.

V is TRBV9 and J is TRBJ2-2, with unresolved D. V gave up 0 bases and J gave up 5 bases, with 5 bases separating them. This CDR3 is 13 amino acids long. CDR1 and CDR2 (germline): SGDLS, YYNGEE. CDR3 DNA: TGTGCCAGCAGCGTAGACCGGACCGGGGAGCTGTTTTTT. Translating it yields CASSVDRTGELFF. The complete variable domain, with remaining parts taken from reference TRBV9 and TRBJ2-2, reads DSGVTQTPKHLITATGQRVTLRCSPRSGDLSVYWYQQSLDQGLQFLIQYYNGEERAKGNILERFSAQQFPDLHSELNLSSLELGDSALYFCASSVDRTGELFFGEGSRLTVL.

In its sample, this clone was seen once. CDR3 sequence: CASSVAEGGEQFF. The CDR3 DNA reads as TGCGCCAGCAGTGTAGCGGAGGGCGGGGAGCAGTTCTTC. The rearrangement joins TRBV10-2 to TRBJ2-1; possibly TRBD2 for D (6 bases). V was trimmed by 4 bases and J by 10 bases, leaving 14 bases between them. The CDR3 loop spans 13 amino acids. CDR1 and CDR2 from the germline V gene are WSHSY and SAAADI.

CDR3 loop: CASSSRLAGVHETQYF. CDR3 coding DNA: TGTGCCAGCAGCTCCCGGCTAGCGGGAGTCCACGAGACCCAGTACTTC. The chain recombines TRBV12-1 with TRBJ2-5; no check of the table's D call, TRBD2, against the DNA was made. TRBV12-1 is termed a pseudogene. This CDR3 is 16 amino acids long.

The chain uses TRBV7-2 and TRBJ2-7; D gene ambiguous. Germline assignment: CDR1 SGHTA and CDR2 FQGNSA. The CDR3 runs to 14 residues. V dropped 5 bases and J dropped 5 bases, with 16 bases sitting between them. This CDR3 is CASSAGAGKNEQYF. CDR3 nucleotides: TGTGCCAGCAGCGCAGGAGCCGGAAAAAACGAGCAGTACTTC.

The chain recombines TRBV10-3 with TRBJ2-2; D gene unclear. Germline assignment: CDR1 ENHRY and CDR2 SYGVKD. V shed 4 bases and J shed 7 bases, with 7 bases lying between them. This CDR3 is built from 12 residues. The CDR3 sequence: CAISADDGELFF. DNA of the CDR3: TGTGCCATCAGTGCCGATGACGGGGAGCTGTTTTTT.

This sequence joins TRBV5-8 and TRBJ1-3, with D unclear. This CDR3 is 14 amino acids long. The V gene lost 2 bases and the J gene lost 6 bases, with 12 bases spanning the gap. CDR1 and CDR2 from the germline V gene are SGHTS and YDEGEE. Here the CDR3 reads CASSLEMRINTIYF. CDR3 nucleotide sequence: TGTGCCAGCAGCTTAGAGATGCGCATAAACACCATATATTTT. The full variable domain, in which reference TRBV5-8 and TRBJ1-3 provide the parts outside the CDR3, is EAGVTQSPTHLIKTRGQQATLRCSPISGHTSVYWYQQALGLGLQFLLWYDEGEERNRGNFPPRFSGRQFPNYSSELNVNALELEDSALYLCASSLEMRINTIYFGEGSWLTVV.